This TCR beta chain stems from a study of blood T cells in healthy people across ages. The CDR3 contains 8 residues. V was shortened by 7 bases and J by 11 bases, with 4 bases between the two germline ends. The germline V gene encodes CDR1 SNHLY and CDR2 FYNNEI. Together with a sample-barcoded 5' primer, a J-beta primer mix was included in a second PCR lasting about 7 to 12 cycles. TCRdb fed the 5' RACE reads into MiXCR, producing one record per CDR3 protein. The sample gives some 730,000 distinct CDR3 sequences, roughly 20% of which show up once; about 22% is in the top ten. The study's findings and limits: With age, beta diversity per million T cells declined roughly linearly, significantly by approximately 40. It was the long-lived donors that had more naive CD4+ cells and higher diversity than aged donors.

This clonotype appeared many times. Its matching antigen is unknown. Each donor was a healthy Caucasian individual from Russia, aged about 6 to 100. The sequencing sample was made of blood. This receptor was taken from a man in his 70s in good health. The chain uses TRBV2 and TRBJ2-3, with no clear D. This CDR3 reads CASNQQYF. The CDR3 DNA follows: TGTGCCAGCAACCAGCAGTATTTT.